Below, 13 T cell receptor beta chains from the same sample are listed, as sequenced in a study of cytomegalovirus exposure and HLA in healthy donors. With 60 Vbeta and 13 Jbeta primers, the PCR was carried out. This table comes from immunoSEQ multiplex PCR, and its TCRdb copy is limited to in-frame clones, with some not included. This table holds fewer than 200,000 clones, about 76% found once. The material sequenced was PBMCs. These receptors all stem from a female donor in good health and CMV-seronegative.

The genes are TRBV7-6 and TRBJ2-5; 8 bases align to TRBD2. With the DNA end fitting TRBJ2-7 better, the J assignment may be wrong. Per germline, CDR1 SGHVS and CDR2 FNYEAQ. The CDR3 has 15 residues. The DNA of the CDR3 is TGTGCCAGCAGCTCCTTAGCGGGGCCCTCCTACGAGCAGTACTTC. The encoded protein is CASSSLAGPSYEQYF.

V and J are TRBV5-4 and TRBJ2-7; D is perhaps TRBD1 (5 bases). This CDR3 is built from 16 residues. Germline V gene lookup returns CDR1 SGHNT and CDR2 YYREEE (reference sequence). V lost 0 bases to trimming and J lost 2 bases, with 15 bases between them. CDR3 nucleotides: TGTGCCAGCAGCTTGGAACCCAGGGCAAGCGCCTACGAGCAGTACTTC. Translated: CASSLEPRASAYEQYF.

The gene calls are TRBV29-1 and TRBJ1-2, with unresolved D. CDR3 size: 14 residues. The germline V gene has CDR1 SQVTM and CDR2 ANQGSEA. The V end lost 4 bases, the J end lost 9 bases, and 21 bases lay between the germline ends. CDR3 protein: CSVGTEGGLTRYTF. The DNA of the CDR3 is TGCAGCGTTGGGACGGAGGGTGGCCTCACCCGCTACACCTTC. The whole variable domain, remainder taken from reference TRBV29-1 and TRBJ1-2, is SAVISQKPSRDICQRGTSLTIQCQVDSQVTMMFWYRQQPGQSLTLIATANQGSEATYESGFVIDKFPISRPNLTFSTLTVSNMSPEDSSIYLCSVGTEGGLTRYTFGSGTRLTVV.

A few counts support this clone. V is TRBV10-3 and J is TRBJ2-2; the match to TRBD2 covers 9 bases. The J segment lost 0 bases and the V segment lost 4 bases, leaving 9 bases of the junction unmatched. Germline V gene lookup returns CDR1 ENHRY and CDR2 SYGVKD. This CDR3 is 18 amino acids long. The DNA for the CDR3 is TGTGCCATCAGTGGCCTTCAGGTAGCGGGAGCGAACACCGGGGAGCTGTTTTTT. Residues: CAISGLQVAGANTGELFF.

The sample holds one count of this clone. The germline gene is not matched at one end of the junction; a read error may be the cause. The CDR3 region has the DNA TGCAGCGCCGGGACAGTGAACACCAGGGAGCTGTTTTTT. Translating gives CSAGTVNTRELFF. The J gene is TRBJ2-2, the V gene TRBV29-1; TRBD1 matches 7 bases. Germline CDR1 is SQVTM and CDR2 is ANQGSEA. The CDR3 loop spans 13 amino acids.

This chain uses TRBV5-6 with TRBJ1-1, with no clear D. This CDR3 comprises 13 residues. Germline V gene data show CDR1 as SGHDT and CDR2 as YYEEEE. V lost 4 bases and J 0 bases, leaving 7 bases between the germline ends. CDR3 amino acids: CASSLFLNTEAFF. The CDR3 nucleotides are TGTGCCAGCAGCCTGTTTCTGAACACTGAAGCTTTCTTT.

This chain links TRBV5-1 with TRBJ1-1; 7 nucleotides line up with TRBD1. This CDR3 contains 14 residues. The V gene's germline CDR1 is SGHRS and CDR2 YFSETQ. V lost 3 bases to trimming and J lost 1 base; unmatched junction nucleotides: 3. CDR3 nucleotide sequence: TGCGCCAGCAGCTGGGACAGCTCGAACACTGAAGCTTTCTTT. Its translation is CASSWDSSNTEAFF.

Remarks on this clone: The same CDR3 is also encoded by other DNA sequences in this sample. The rearrangement links TRBV2 to TRBJ1-5, with 7 bases lining up with TRBD1. The germline V gene encodes CDR1 SNHLY and CDR2 FYNNEI. The ends lost 6 bases at V and 3 bases at J; junction bases unmatched: 2. The CDR3 covers 13 residues. Here the CDR3 reads CASRGQSNQPQHF. DNA for the CDR3: TGTGCCAGCAGGGGACAGTCCAATCAGCCCCAGCATTTT. The full variable domain, completed using reference TRBV2 and TRBJ1-5, is EPEVTQTPSHQVTQMGQEVILRCVPISNHLYFYWYRQILGQKVEFLVSFYNNEISEKSEIFDDQFSVERPDGSNFTLKIRSTKLEDSAMYFCASRGQSNQPQHFGDGTRLSIL.

CDR3 nucleotides: TGTGCCAGCAGCTGGACTAGCGGGGCCACAGATACGCAGTATTTT. Its protein is CASSWTSGATDTQYF. This chain uses TRBV5-4 with TRBJ2-3; 12 bases are a match to TRBD2. After removal of 3 bases from V and 2 bases from J, the junction contained 1 base not matched to a gene. CDR1 SGHNT and CDR2 YYREEE come from the germline V gene (reference sequence). The CDR3 spans 15 residues.

This rearrangement joins TRBV18 to TRBJ2-1; 8 positions agree with TRBD2. Per germline, CDR1 KGHSH and CDR2 LQKENI. V lost 2 bases to trimming and J lost 15 bases; unmatched junction nucleotides: 9. The CDR3 totals 13 residues. Here the CDR3 DNA reads TGTGCCAGCTCACCAATGGAAGCGGGAGTGATGTTCTTC. It encodes CASSPMEAGVMFF.

The J gene is TRBJ2-3, the V gene TRBV11-2; 8 bases line up with TRBD1. The CDR3 contains 14 residues. V dropped 3 bases and J dropped 1; count of bases not matched to a gene: 0. Germline lookup yields CDR1 SGHAT and CDR2 FQNNGV. CDR3 sequence: CASSLDRGTDTQYF. In nucleotides, the CDR3 is TGTGCCAGCAGCTTGGACAGGGGCACAGATACGCAGTATTTT.

The chain combines TRBV10-3 with TRBJ1-2; 7 bases are a match to TRBD1. V gave up 1 base and J gave up 3 bases; unmatched junction bases: 2. The CDR3 has 14 amino acids. Germline assignment: CDR1 ENHRY and CDR2 SYGVKD. The CDR3 sequence: CAISEFTGDYGYTF. CDR3 DNA: TGTGCCATCAGTGAGTTTACAGGGGACTATGGCTACACCTTC.

This clone showed up just once. This chain joins TRBV7-3 and TRBJ2-5, with 9 bases matching TRBD2. This CDR3 has 16 residues. CDR1 is SGHTA, CDR2 FQGTGA, per germline. After removal of 1 base from V and 1 base from J, the junction contained 4 bases not matched to a gene. The CDR3 DNA sequence: TGTGCCAGCAGCTTAAAAGCGGGGGGCCGCCAAGAGACCCAGTACTTC. It yields the protein CASSLKAGGRQETQYF.